This TCR beta chain was recorded in a study of blood T cell repertoires in COVID-19. On the study more broadly: The United States, Italy and Spain provided the acute and convalescent COVID-19 samples. PBMCs, B-cell-depleted T cells, or T cells were the source of the cDNA or gDNA that made up the material.

Germline assignment: CDR1 SGHDN and CDR2 FVKESK. CDR3 length equals 13 residues. J gave up 6 bases and V 4 bases, and 3 bases lay outside the gene matches. Seattle patients were enrolled during active infection and followed longitudinally. Source study methods: Reference gene primer amplification yielded estimated nucleated cell counts. The method was immunoSEQ multiplex PCR; TCRdb's version includes in-frame clones alone and lacks a portion of them. V and J calls and clone size are as listed in that table; D and trimming were resolved from the DNA. The table lists 150,000 to 170,000 clones, roughly 81% of them singletons, with roughly 8.3% in the top ten.

This TCR was sampled from a woman in her fifties or sixties with COVID-19, enrolled during active disease. The genes are TRBV14 and TRBJ1-2; 9 bases map to TRBD1. Sequencing was done on a sample of peripheral blood. The CDR3 spells CASSPRTGDGYTF. In DNA, the CDR3 is TGTGCCAGCAGCCCCAGGACAGGGGATGGCTACACCTTC. The full variable domain, with the rest looked up from reference TRBV14 and TRBJ1-2, is EAGVTQFPSHSVIEKGQTVTLRCDPISGHDNLYWYRRVMGKEIKFLLHFVKESKQDESGMPNNRFLAERTGGTYSTLKVQPAELEDSGVYFCASSPRTGDGYTFGSGTRLTVV.